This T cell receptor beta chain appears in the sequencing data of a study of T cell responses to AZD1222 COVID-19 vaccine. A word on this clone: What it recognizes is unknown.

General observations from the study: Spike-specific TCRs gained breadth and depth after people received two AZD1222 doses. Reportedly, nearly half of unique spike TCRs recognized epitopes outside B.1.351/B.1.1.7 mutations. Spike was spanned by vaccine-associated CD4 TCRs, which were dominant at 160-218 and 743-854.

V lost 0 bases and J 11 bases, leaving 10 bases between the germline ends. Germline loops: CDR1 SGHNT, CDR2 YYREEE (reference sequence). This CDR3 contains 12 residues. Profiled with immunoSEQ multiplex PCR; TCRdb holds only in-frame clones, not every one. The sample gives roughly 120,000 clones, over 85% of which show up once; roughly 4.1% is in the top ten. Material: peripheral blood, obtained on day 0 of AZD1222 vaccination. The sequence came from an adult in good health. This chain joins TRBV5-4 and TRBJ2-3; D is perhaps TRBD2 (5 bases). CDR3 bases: TGTGCCAGCAGCTTGGGTGCGGGCTGGCAGTATTTT. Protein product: CASSLGAGWQYF.